This entry lists 6 T cell receptor beta chains sequenced from one sample in a study of T cell responses to AZD1222 COVID-19 vaccine (dated by TCRdb to about 2021). Reading the label with the study, this specimen's time point is: baseline before first vaccination. The method behind the library was the immunoSEQ multiplex PCR assay. TCRdb retrieved this table from immuneACCESS and kept in-frame rearrangements only. Not all clones are present; in checked studies, unresolved V genes account for under half, and no reason is known for the remainder. This sample has roughly 97,000 clones in its table, and around 89% of those were observed once. Of the sample, approximately 7% is held by the ten largest clones. The sequencing here drew on peripheral blood, taken on day 0 of AZD1222 vaccination. These receptors all stem from an adult in good health.

The chain carries TRBV7-9 and TRBJ1-2; no clear D gene. Trimming pared 0 bases from V and 2 bases from J, leaving 7 bases between. The CDR3 sequence is 14 residues long. Looked up from germline, CDR1 is SEHNR and CDR2 is FQNEAQ (reference sequence). The CDR3 DNA reads as TGTGCCAGCAGCTTAGCGGCCACAAACTATGGCTACACCTTC. Translation: CASSLAATNYGYTF.

The CDR3 DNA follows: TGTGCCTGGAACACAGATACGCAGTATTTT. Translation: CAWNTDTQYF. This chain links TRBV30 with TRBJ2-3; no definite D call. The V end was cut by 4 bases, the J end by 2 bases, with 1 base between. The CDR3 runs to 10 residues. CDR1 GTSNPN and CDR2 SVGIG come from the germline V gene (reference sequence).

This clone has only a few counts. This rearrangement joins TRBV2 to TRBJ1-4, with D maybe TRBD1 (5 bases). This CDR3 comprises 13 residues. Trimming stripped 6 bases from V and 8 bases from J, with 13 bases between. The germline gives CDR1 SNHLY, CDR2 FYNNEI. DNA of the CDR3: TGTGCCAGCAGCACCAGGGTGTTGGAAAAACTGTTTTTT. Protein: CASSTRVLEKLFF.

The chain couples TRBV5-1 to TRBJ1-2; TRBD1 matches at 7 bases. The CDR3 length is 15 residues. The germline CDR1 and CDR2 sequences are SGHRS and YFSETQ. V trimming: 1 base; J trimming: 7 bases; junction bases outside the gene matches: 10. CDR3 sequence (DNA): TGCGCCAGCAGCTTGCCCGCCAGGGGGTTCTCTGGCTACACCTTC. Its protein product is CASSLPARGFSGYTF.

This sequence joins TRBV28 and TRBJ2-1, with D possibly being TRBD2 (6 bases). The CDR3 loop spans 18 amino acids. Trimming pared 2 bases from V and 0 bases from J, leaving 17 bases between. CDR1 MDHEN and CDR2 SYDVKM come from the germline V gene. CDR3 bases: TGTGCCAGCAGTTTAACGCCGACTAGGCTAGTCTCCTACAATGAGCAGTTCTTC. Protein product: CASSLTPTRLVSYNEQFF.

This chain uses TRBV19 with TRBJ2-7; 9 nucleotides align to TRBD1. In germline, CDR1 is LNHDA, CDR2 SQIVND (reference sequence). The CDR3 contains 15 residues. V shed 6 bases, J shed 2 bases, and the junction held 8 bases outside the gene matches. This chain's CDR3 is CASRARDRVPYEQYF. CDR3 DNA: TGTGCCAGTAGGGCAAGGGACAGGGTTCCCTACGAGCAGTACTTC.